This TCR beta chain emerged from a study of blood T cell repertoires in COVID-19. Study context: Sources were T cells, B-cell-depleted T cells, or PBMCs; the material itself was cDNA or gDNA.

In the study's own analysis: Amplification from reference gene primers served as the basis for estimated nucleated cell counts. The assay was immunoSEQ multiplex PCR, and TCRdb's table has in-frame clones only and misses some. D and trimming were read from the DNA, whereas the V and J calls and clone size are those reported in that table. Among 250,000 to 300,000 clones listed, 80% to 90% were seen once. This CDR3 comprises 15 residues. The trim removed 5 bases at V and 4 bases at J, leaving 8 bases unmatched. The germline V gene has CDR1 SGHRS and CDR2 YFSETQ. The material sequenced was peripheral blood. The genes are TRBV5-1 and TRBJ2-3; 9 bases map to TRBD1. The clonotype originates from a woman in her sixties or seventies with acute or convalescent COVID-19. The CDR3 region is CASSFGQGPPDTQYF. CDR3 bases: TGCGCCAGCAGTTTTGGACAGGGGCCGCCAGATACGCAGTATTTT.